These 28 T cell receptor beta chains share one sample of origin, sequenced in a study of cytomegalovirus exposure and HLA in healthy donors (dated by TCRdb to 2017 to 2019). Libraries were built with the immunoSEQ multiplex PCR assay. What TCRdb holds here is the immuneACCESS table cut down to in-frame rearrangements. Part of the clones is not present; checked against another copy, under half of the missing clones reflect an unresolved V gene, and the others are unexplained. The sample table shows under 50,000 clones, and approximately 94% are seen once. More than 2% of the sample rests with the top ten. Sequenced sample: PBMCs. These receptors all come from a woman aged 18-29 years in good health and CMV-seronegative.

This sequence joins TRBV28 and TRBJ1-2; TRBD1 might be the D (5 bases). Germline values: CDR1 MDHEN, CDR2 SYDVKM. The V gene lost 3 bases and the J gene lost 0 bases, with 11 bases spanning the gap. CDR3 length: 15 amino acids. In DNA form, the CDR3 reads TGTGCCAGCAGTTTTCATAAGACAGCTAACTATGGCTACACCTTC. It specifies CASSFHKTANYGYTF.

The chain has TRBV15 and TRBJ2-7, with 11 bases fitting TRBD2. Germline CDR1 reads LNHNV; CDR2 reads YYDKDF (reference sequence). This CDR3 contains 14 residues. V lost 5 bases, J lost 6 bases, and 6 bases stayed unmatched. This CDR3 is CATSQGLAASEQYF. The CDR3, as DNA: TGTGCCACCAGCCAGGGACTAGCGGCCAGCGAGCAGTACTTC.

The chain recombines TRBV6-4 with TRBJ2-1; 9 bases fit TRBD2. Germline V gene lookup returns CDR1 MRHNA and CDR2 SNTAGT. Losses at the gene ends were 3 bases for V and 0 bases for J; bases not matched to a gene: 0. The CDR3 has 15 amino acids. As DNA, the CDR3 is TGTGCCAGCAGTGAAGCGGGAGGCTCCTACAATGAGCAGTTCTTC. Translated, it gives CASSEAGGSYNEQFF.

The chain employs TRBV5-1 and TRBJ1-2; TRBD1 agrees at 9 bases. The CDR3 consists of 15 residues. V shed 4 bases and J 4 bases; nucleotides not matched to a gene: 8. The germline CDR1 and CDR2 sequences are SGHRS and YFSETQ. The CDR3 bases are TGCGCCAGCAGCCCGACAGGGGGTGAGAGCTATGGCTACACCTTC. Its protein product is CASSPTGGESYGYTF.

The chain couples TRBV5-1 to TRBJ2-2; 10 nucleotides agree with TRBD2. CDR3 length equals 18 residues. The V and J ends lost 1 base and 6 bases, in that order; junction bases with no gene match: 12. CDR1 is SGHRS, CDR2 YFSETQ, per germline. Here the CDR3 reads CASSLRAASGSISGELFF. The CDR3 DNA reads TGCGCCAGCAGCTTGCGAGCCGCTAGCGGGAGTATCTCCGGGGAGCTGTTTTTT.

This chain links TRBV2 with TRBJ1-1; D is perhaps TRBD1 (6 bases). V dropped 6 bases and J dropped 4 bases, with 12 bases sitting between them. Per germline, CDR1 SNHLY and CDR2 FYNNEI. The CDR3 runs to 13 residues. The CDR3 reads CASRREGGTEAFF. As DNA, the CDR3 is TGTGCCAGCAGGCGGGAGGGGGGCACTGAAGCTTTCTTT.

The chain uses TRBV11-2 and TRBJ2-1, with D maybe TRBD1 (6 bases). Between the trimmed V and J ends, which lost 4 bases and 5 bases, there was a span of 12 bases. CDR1 and CDR2 from the germline V gene are SGHAT and FQNNGV. The CDR3 loop spans 14 amino acids. CDR3 in amino acids: CASSSQDSNNEQFF. CDR3 DNA sequence: TGTGCCAGCAGCTCGCAGGACAGCAACAATGAGCAGTTCTTC. The entire variable domain, with the rest obtained from reference TRBV11-2 and TRBJ2-1, is as follows: EAGVAQSPRYKIIEKRQSVAFWCNPISGHATLYWYQQILGQGPKLLIQFQNNGVVDDSQLPKDRFSAERLKGVDSTLKIQPAKLEDSAVYLCASSSQDSNNEQFFGPGTRLTVL.

J is TRBJ2-3 and V is TRBV5-5; 7 nucleotides agree with TRBD1. The germline gives CDR1 SGHKS, CDR2 YYEKEE (reference sequence). V was pared by 4 bases and J by 2 bases, with 4 bases of the junction left unmatched. The CDR3 extends over 14 amino acids. Here the CDR3 DNA reads TGTGCCAGCAGCACGACAGGGAACACAGATACGCAGTATTTT. It translates to CASSTTGNTDTQYF.

The chain is built from TRBV19 and TRBJ1-3, with 7 bases identical to TRBD1. CDR3 length: 16 amino acids. The V segment lost 5 bases and the J segment 0 bases; nucleotides outside the gene matches: 7. Germline values: CDR1 LNHDA, CDR2 SQIVND (reference sequence). The CDR3 loop is CASSLHDRASGNTIYF. The CDR3 nucleotides are TGTGCCAGTAGTCTCCACGACAGGGCCTCTGGAAACACCATATATTTT.

This chain connects TRBV5-1 to TRBJ1-1, with D unclear. Per the germline V gene, CDR1 is SGHRS and CDR2 is YFSETQ. V was trimmed by 0 bases and J by 10 bases, leaving 16 bases between them. This CDR3 contains 14 residues. The CDR3 protein is CASSLVAADGGAFF. The CDR3 nucleotides read TGCGCCAGCAGCTTGGTCGCCGCCGATGGAGGAGCTTTCTTT. Together with reference TRBV5-1 and TRBJ1-1, the CDR3 gives the full variable domain: KAGVTQTPRYLIKTRGQQVTLSCSPISGHRSVSWYQQTPGQGLQFLFEYFSETQRNKGNFPGRFSGRQFSNSRSEMNVSTLELGDSALYLCASSLVAADGGAFFGQGTRLTVV.

The chain couples TRBV5-6 to TRBJ1-2, with D uncertain. Germline CDR1 reads SGHDT; CDR2 reads YYEEEE. V shed 0 bases and J shed 2 bases, with 8 bases lying between them. The CDR3 is 14 amino acids. The CDR3 coding sequence is TGTGCCAGCAGCTTGGGAACAGTGAACTATGGCTACACCTTC. Its protein product is CASSLGTVNYGYTF.

J is TRBJ2-2 and V is TRBV16; no definite D call. The CDR3 spans 15 residues. The V gene lost 1 base and the J gene lost 4 bases, with 10 bases spanning the gap. The germline CDR1 and CDR2 sequences are KGHSY and FQNENV. This chain's CDR3 is CASSQFGVFTGELFF. CDR3 DNA: TGTGCCAGCAGCCAATTCGGAGTATTCACCGGGGAGCTGTTTTTT.

The chain joins TRBV6-6 to TRBJ2-5; 7 bases are shared with TRBD1. Germline V CDR1 and CDR2: MNHNY, SVGAGI (reference sequence). The CDR3 length is 12 residues. Germline trimming cut 3 bases from V and 9 bases from J; bases unmatched to any gene: 4. The CDR3 sequence is CASSYPTGSQYF. As DNA, the CDR3 is TGTGCCAGCAGTTATCCGACAGGGTCCCAGTACTTC.

The J gene is TRBJ1-1, the V gene TRBV7-7; D call uncertain. CDR1 is SSHAT, CDR2 FNYEAQ, per germline (reference sequence). V gave up 1 base and J gave up 5 bases, with 8 bases separating them. The CDR3 contains 13 residues. The CDR3 DNA sequence: TGTGCCAGCAGCTTAGGACGGGAAACTGAAGCTTTCTTT. Translated, it gives CASSLGRETEAFF.

The chain links TRBV18 to TRBJ2-1, with a possible D match to TRBD1 (6 bases). Trimming shortened V by 3 bases and J by 0 bases, and 21 bases separated the two germline ends. CDR1 and CDR2 from the germline V gene are KGHSH and LQKENI. This CDR3 spans 19 amino acids. CDR3 DNA: TGTGCCAGCTCACCTCAACAGGGCGCCCAGCCCGGCTCCTACAATGAGCAGTTCTTC. Its protein is CASSPQQGAQPGSYNEQFF.

The chain has TRBV4-2 and TRBJ2-3; D is perhaps TRBD2 (6 bases). Germline CDR1 reads LGHNA; CDR2 reads YNFKEQ. V dropped 1 base and J dropped 5 bases, with 10 bases sitting between them. The CDR3 consists of 14 residues. DNA for the CDR3: TGTGCCAGCAGCCAAGCGAGCGGGCAAGATACGCAGTATTTT. It translates to CASSQASGQDTQYF.

The V gene is TRBV6-1, the J gene TRBJ2-1; D might be TRBD2 (6 bases). V was pared by 6 bases and J by 3 bases, with 9 bases between. The germline gives CDR1 MNHNS, CDR2 SASEGT. This CDR3 spans 13 amino acids. The CDR3 region has the DNA TGTGCCAGCAGCGGGAGTGACTACAATGAGCAGTTCTTC. It encodes CASSGSDYNEQFF.

This chain connects TRBV6-6 to TRBJ2-5, with 11 nucleotides matching TRBD1. The CDR3 loop spans 16 amino acids. With 6 bases clipped from V and 1 base from J, the junction kept 7 bases outside the gene matches. CDR1 MNHNY and CDR2 SVGAGI come from the germline V gene (reference sequence). In DNA, the CDR3 is TGTGCCAGCAGGATACTGGGACAGGGGGGCCAAGAGACCCAGTACTTC. It codes for CASRILGQGGQETQYF.

The count of this clone is one. This chain joins TRBV5-1 and TRBJ1-4, with TRBD1 matching over 8 bases. Unmatched junction bases numbered 7, after V lost 4 bases and J lost 2 bases. The CDR3 has 16 amino acids. From germline, CDR1 is SGHRS and CDR2 YFSETQ. CDR3 loop: CASSPGQGNTNEKLFF. The CDR3 bases are TGCGCCAGCAGCCCCGGACAGGGTAACACTAATGAAAAACTGTTTTTT.

This sequence joins TRBV10-3 and TRBJ2-7, with TRBD1 identical over 9 bases. The V gene's germline CDR1 is ENHRY and CDR2 SYGVKD. The CDR3 is 13 amino acids. J gave up 6 bases and V 6 bases, and 6 bases lay outside the gene matches. CDR3 in DNA: TGTGCCATCAGCCCGGGACAGGGTAGCGAGCAGTACTTC. It yields the protein CAISPGQGSEQYF.

The V gene is TRBV7-2, the J gene TRBJ1-1, with D possibly matching TRBD1 (6 bases). V lost 5 bases, J lost 0 bases, and 10 bases lay in between. The CDR3 sequence is 14 residues long. CDR1 is SGHTA, CDR2 FQGNSA, per germline. This CDR3 reads CASSRGQMNTEAFF. The DNA for the CDR3 is TGTGCCAGCAGCCGGGGACAAATGAACACTGAAGCTTTCTTT.

The chain joins TRBV6-5 to TRBJ1-2, with D uncertain. CDR1 and CDR2 from the germline V gene are MNHEY and SVGAGI. Trimming shortened V by 8 bases and J by 8 bases, and 15 bases separated the two germline ends. The CDR3 contains 12 residues. The CDR3: CASGQSAGGYTF. CDR3 in DNA: TGTGCCAGCGGGCAGTCGGCAGGAGGCTACACCTTC.

The V call is TRBV7-2, the J call TRBJ1-2; 8 bases are shared with TRBD1. CDR1 is SGHTA, CDR2 FQGNSA, per germline. Trimming removed 5 bases from V and 6 bases from J; junction bases left unmatched: 5. This CDR3 has 13 residues. Written as DNA, the CDR3 is TGTGCCAGCAGCCCTTCCAGGGGGCATGGCTACACCTTC. Translated, it gives CASSPSRGHGYTF.

The chain recombines TRBV18 with TRBJ1-2, with 9 bases fitting TRBD1. V was pared by 2 bases and J by 1 base, with 5 bases of the junction left unmatched. The V gene's germline CDR1 is KGHSH and CDR2 LQKENI. The CDR3 is 16 amino acids. CDR3 coding DNA: TGTGCCAGCTCACCAATCGGGACAGGGAATAACTATGGCTACACCTTC. The encoded protein is CASSPIGTGNNYGYTF.

V gene TRBV28 combines with J gene TRBJ1-1; D ambiguous. Germline CDR1 MDHEN, CDR2 SYDVKM. V lost 4 bases, J lost 1 base, and 16 bases lay in between. The length of the CDR3 is 16 residues. The CDR3 bases are TGTGCCAGCAGTTGGATCCGTATGGCGGGGAACACTGAAGCTTTCTTT. Translating gives CASSWIRMAGNTEAFF.

V is TRBV5-1 and J is TRBJ2-3; TRBD2 aligns across 8 bases. Germline CDR1 reads SGHRS; CDR2 reads YFSETQ. V was clipped by 4 bases and J by 1 base; unmatched bases: 5. The CDR3 totals 15 residues. CDR3 DNA: TGCGCCAGCAGCCAATCTAGCGGGCGCACAGATACGCAGTATTTT. This gives the protein CASSQSSGRTDTQYF.

The chain couples TRBV7-9 to TRBJ1-1; no clear D. CDR3 size: 15 residues. The V and J ends lost 5 bases and 6 bases respectively, with 19 bases between them. The germline gives CDR1 SEHNR, CDR2 FQNEAQ (reference sequence). CDR3 loop: CASSPTVLGAPEAFF. The CDR3 DNA reads TGTGCCAGCAGCCCAACGGTTTTAGGAGCTCCTGAAGCTTTCTTT.

The gene calls are TRBV18 and TRBJ2-6; the match to TRBD1 covers 9 bases. After removal of 2 bases from V and 1 base from J, the junction contained 6 bases not matched to a gene. The CDR3 has 18 amino acids. CDR1 and CDR2 (germline): KGHSH, LQKENI. The DNA of the CDR3 is TGTGCCAGCTCACCATTGGGACAGGGCGCTTCTGGGGCCAACGTCCTGACTTTC. Residues: CASSPLGQGASGANVLTF.